This T cell receptor beta chain was profiled in a study of shared clonotypes between healthy human individuals. Clones were sequenced by immunoSEQ multiplex PCR, and TCRdb holds only the in-frame ones, with some missing. The data show 950,000 to 1,300,000 clones, around four fifths seen once. The donors, healthy adults who were HIV-negative, had experienced no recent acute infections or vaccinations. The germline V gene has CDR1 SEHNR and CDR2 FQNEAQ (reference sequence). The CDR3 sequence is 16 residues long. Deletions cut 5 bases from V and 2 bases from J, with 19 bases between. This sequence originates from a man aged 18 to 29 in good health. Sequenced input: memory CD4+ T cells sorted from blood. Subset given: CD45RA-negative fraction. V usage is TRBV7-9 and J usage is TRBJ2-7, with D possibly called TRBD1 or TRBD2 (5 bases each). CDR3 residues: CASSPLLLGRAYEQYF. CDR3 in DNA: TGTGCCAGCAGCCCACTCCTCCTGGGACGGGCCTACGAGCAGTACTTC.